This TCR beta chain was recorded in a study of T cells expressing NK-cell markers (dated by TCRdb to the early 2020s). General notes on the study: Three sorted T-cell subsets (CD3+CD56+NKG2C+, CD3+CD56+NKG2C- and CD3+CD56-NKG2C+) from several donors had their TCR beta-chain repertoires profiled. Illumina HiSeq 2000/2500, MiSeq or NextSeq was used to sequence libraries as 2 x 150 bp reads. The eight sequenced donors were randomly selected healthy volunteers, three men and five women. Seven of the eight sequenced donors were HCMV-seropositive and one was HCMV-seronegative. Summary of the overall study and its limitations: In more than 5 donors, the dominant CD3+CD56+NKG2C+ clonotypes ranked among the top 10 CD8+ clonotypes, making up roughly 1.0-7.0% of CD8+ T cells. Whether the expanded NKG2C-expressing T cell clones were specific for HCMV antigens remained unclear. Those dominant clonotypes were again the most abundant among CD3+CD56-NKG2C+ cells in a few donors, at roughly 25-60.1%.

To determine HCMV serostatus, a commercial ELISA kit was used to detect HCMV-specific IgG in serum. Ficoll density gradient centrifugation was used to isolate peripheral blood mononuclear cells from blood. TCRdb lists the instrument as Illumina HiSeq 2000. TCR beta cDNA libraries were prepared using 5'RACE template switching, which introduced a universal primer site and unique molecular identifiers. cDNA synthesis was primed from the TCR beta constant segment, followed by two successive PCR amplification steps. As for the authors' bioinformatics: MIGEC was used to demultiplex reads and group the reads by UMI, and MiTCR was used to assemble and quantify clonotypes. To exclude erroneous sequences, only TCR cDNA sequences supported by at least two reads were retained. Downstream repertoire analysis used the tcR package, and clonotypes were matched across fractions by CDR3 nucleotide sequence plus V segment. VDJmatch was used to annotate antigen specificity against VDJdb, with one amino acid substitution in CDR3 allowed. TCRdb reprocessed the reads and assigns one entry to each CDR3 protein sequence, leaving out DNA. The authors' filters were not applied to this entry. The sample table records about 460,000 distinct CDR3 sequences. The ten top clones hold over 1.3% of the sample.

A remark on this clonotype: Its cognate antigen has yet to be identified.

From its cysteine to its phenylalanine, the CDR3 spans 13 amino acids. DNA is not recorded here. Recombination connected TRBV12-3 or TRBV12-4 to TRBJ1-1; TCRdb outputs TRBD1, but without DNA this stays unchecked. The source of this sequence is a woman aged 50 to 60 in good health. Donor details come from another sample of the same person, matched by shared clones. The material sequenced was blood T cells: a sorted CD56 or NKG2C T cell subset, CD4+ or CD8+ T cells, or bulk PBMC T cells (not recorded which). The CDR3 has the sequence CASSLKGGVGAFF.